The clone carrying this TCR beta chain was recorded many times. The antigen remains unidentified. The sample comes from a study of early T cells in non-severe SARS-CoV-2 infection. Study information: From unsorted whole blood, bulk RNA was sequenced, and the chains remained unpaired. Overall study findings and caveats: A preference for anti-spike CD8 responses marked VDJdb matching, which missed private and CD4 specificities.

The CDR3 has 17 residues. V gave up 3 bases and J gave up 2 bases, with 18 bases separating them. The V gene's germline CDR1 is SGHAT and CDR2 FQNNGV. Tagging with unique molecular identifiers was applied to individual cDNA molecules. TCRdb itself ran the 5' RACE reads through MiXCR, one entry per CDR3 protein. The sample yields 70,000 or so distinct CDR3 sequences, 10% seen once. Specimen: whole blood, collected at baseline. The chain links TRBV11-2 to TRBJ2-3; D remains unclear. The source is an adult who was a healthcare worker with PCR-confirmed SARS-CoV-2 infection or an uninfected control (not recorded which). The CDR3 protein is CASSFGLGSSYTDTQYF. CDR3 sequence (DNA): TGTGCCAGCAGCTTCGGCTTAGGTAGCTCATACACAGATACGCAGTATTTT.